This TCR beta chain stems from a study of CD8+CD57+ T cells in acquired aplastic anemia. Turning to the study itself: DNA per sorted CD4+ or CD8+ sample ranged about 0.19 to 30 ug, averaging roughly 3.2 ug. Healthy donor CD4+ cell samples had a mean of around 10 million reads.

Genomic DNA, the template, was used for profiling of the TCR beta VDJ and CDR3. Using its own MiXCR run on the reads, TCRdb lists one record per CDR3 protein. The sample lists some 68,000 distinct CDR3 sequences; 50% to 55% were seen once. Overall study results and limits: Some 31 shared CD8+ CDR3s appeared highly expressed within patients' immunodominant clones. In CD8+ cells, Simpson's diversity showed no significant difference between patients and controls.

As concerns this clonotype: The antigen is not known.

V shed 6 bases and J 1 base; nucleotides not matched to a gene: 12. Germline V lookup: CDR1 SGHAT, CDR2 FQDESV (reference sequence). CDR3 length: 16 residues. The sequenced sample consisted of sorted CD4+, CD8+, or CD8+CD57+ T cells (not recorded which) from PBMCs. This receptor was taken from a human donor in good health, serving as a control. The rearrangement links TRBV11-1 to TRBJ2-7, with 7 bases identical to TRBD1. CDR3 region: CASRPDRAALSYEQYF. CDR3 DNA: TGTGCCAGCAGACCCGACAGGGCCGCTCTTTCCTACGAGCAGTACTTC. The variable domain in full, completed from reference TRBV11-1 and TRBJ2-7, reads EAEVAQSPRYKITEKSQAVAFWCDPISGHATLYWYRQILGQGPELLVQFQDESVVDDSQLPKDRFSAERLKGVDSTLKIQPAELGDSAMYLCASRPDRAALSYEQYFGPGTRLTVT.